Sequencing of this T cell receptor (beta chain) was carried out in a study of CXCR3-negative and CXCR3-positive naive CD8 T cells. There are 16 residues in the CDR3. Germline V gene data show CDR1 as MNHEY and CDR2 as SMNVEV (reference sequence). UMI-labeled 5' RACE yielded the TRB cDNA libraries. TCRdb reanalyzed the 5' RACE reads, giving one entry per CDR3 protein sequence and no DNA. The data show 100,000 to 150,000 distinct CDR3 sequences, and the top ten clones hold 0.29%. Sequences were obtained from naive CXCR3- CD8+ T cells from blood. Subset here: CD45RO-CCR7+CD27+CD95- naive CD8+ T cells lacking CXCR3 (TNR3-). This sequence originates from a human donor in good health. Some clones in this sample may be carry-over from other donors' samples. The rearrangement links TRBV27 to TRBJ1-1. The CDR3: CASSSIIGVGFTEAFF.